Below are 12 T cell receptor beta chains sequenced from a single sample in a study of blood T cell repertoires in COVID-19. Libraries were prepared by immunoSEQ multiplex PCR; TCRdb keeps only in-frame clonotypes and omits some of them. The data show about 200,000 clones, with approximately 80% seen just once and around 9% held by the top ten. Sequenced: PBMCs or T cells enriched from blood (not recorded which). The source is a woman aged 50 to 65 with acute COVID-19.

This clone was observed once. The chain carries TRBV27 and TRBJ2-3, with 16 bases that match TRBD2. Trimming removed 5 bases from V and 1 base from J; junction bases left unmatched: 18. CDR1 MNHEY and CDR2 SMNVEV come from the germline V gene (reference sequence). The CDR3 runs 22 residues. CDR3: CASSMLMTGTSGRAYGTDTQYF. DNA of the CDR3: TGTGCCAGCAGTATGCTGATGACCGGGACTAGCGGGAGGGCCTATGGCACAGATACGCAGTATTTT.

The chain is built from TRBV29-1 and TRBJ2-7; 8 nucleotides line up with TRBD2. V dropped 5 bases and J dropped 4; count of bases not matched to a gene: 13. The CDR3 contains 15 residues. Germline CDR1 reads SQVTM; CDR2 reads ANQGSEA. CDR3 nucleotide sequence: TGCAGCGTTACATGGTTGGGTAGCGGGACTTACGAGCAGTACTTC. Translated, it gives CSVTWLGSGTYEQYF.

The chain joins TRBV27 to TRBJ1-3; 9 bases map to TRBD1. Looked up from germline, CDR1 is MNHEY and CDR2 is SMNVEV (reference sequence). The J segment lost 6 bases and the V segment lost 6 bases, leaving 9 bases of the junction unmatched. The CDR3 length is 15 residues. The CDR3 region has the DNA TGTGCCAGCAGCCCTACGGGACAGGGTAAAAACACCATATATTTT. Translating gives CASSPTGQGKNTIYF.

This chain joins TRBV18 and TRBJ2-1, with 9 bases that match TRBD2. This CDR3 contains 16 residues. J was trimmed by 2 bases and V by 1 base; bases with no gene match: 3. In germline, CDR1 is KGHSH, CDR2 LQKENI. In DNA, the CDR3 is TGTGCCAGCTCACCACGCCCTAGCGGGACCTACAATGAGCAGTTCTTC. Its translation: CASSPRPSGTYNEQFF.

The rearrangement uses TRBV29-1 and TRBJ2-3; D is undetermined. The CDR3 extends over 12 amino acids. Germline loops: CDR1 SQVTM, CDR2 ANQGSEA. Trimming left V 3 bases short and J 8 bases short, with 12 bases between. The DNA of the CDR3 is TGCAGCGTTGACAGACAACTTGTTACGCAGTATTTT. Translated: CSVDRQLVTQYF.

In this sample, this clone turned up a few times. CDR3 in DNA: TGTGCCAGCAGTTTAGGGACTAGCCCAAACAATGAGCAGTTCTTC. The encoded protein is CASSLGTSPNNEQFF. J is TRBJ2-1 and V is TRBV27, with 9 positions matching TRBD2. In germline, CDR1 is MNHEY, CDR2 SMNVEV (reference sequence). V shed 2 bases, J shed 5 bases, and the junction held 4 bases outside the gene matches. CDR3 length: 15 amino acids.

The rearrangement uses TRBV5-4 and TRBJ2-5; D remains ambiguous. Deletions cut 3 bases from V and 1 base from J, with 10 bases between. This CDR3 spans 14 amino acids. The germline V gene has CDR1 SGHNT and CDR2 YYREEE (reference sequence). The CDR3 here is CASSSQSGQETQYF. The CDR3 region has the DNA TGTGCCAGCAGCTCACAATCGGGCCAAGAGACCCAGTACTTC.

In its sample, this clone was seen once. The chain carries TRBV6-1 and TRBJ1-5, with 8 bases aligning to TRBD1. This CDR3 is 15 amino acids long. The germline gives CDR1 MNHNS, CDR2 SASEGT. V dropped 2 bases and J dropped 6; count of bases not matched to a gene: 6. The CDR3: CASSETDRVGQPQHF. For the CDR3, the DNA is TGTGCCAGCAGTGAAACGGACAGGGTAGGTCAGCCCCAGCATTTT.

The chain links TRBV11-2 to TRBJ1-6, with 11 bases lining up with TRBD1. The V and J ends lost 5 bases and 3 bases, in that order; junction bases with no gene match: 0. The length of the CDR3 is 15 residues. Germline values: CDR1 SGHAT, CDR2 FQNNGV. DNA of the CDR3: TGTGCCAGCAGCGGGACAGGGGGCTATAATTCACCCCTCCACTTT. Translating gives CASSGTGGYNSPLHF.

This clone was seen a single time. The chain carries TRBV28 and TRBJ2-1; 9 bases agree with TRBD1. The junction had 10 bases not matched to a gene; V was cut back by 4 bases and J by 6 bases. The CDR3 loop spans 16 amino acids. Per the germline V gene, CDR1 is MDHEN and CDR2 is SYDVKM. The CDR3 loop reads CASSSHRDRVTNEQFF. The CDR3 region has the DNA TGTGCCAGCAGTTCACACCGGGACAGGGTAACCAATGAGCAGTTCTTC. The full variable domain, its missing parts supplied by reference TRBV28 and TRBJ2-1, is DVKVTQSSRYLVKRTGEKVFLECVQDMDHENMFWYRQDPGLGLRLIYFSYDVKMKEKGDIPEGYSVSREKKERFSLILESASTNQTSMYLCASSSHRDRVTNEQFFGPGTRLTVL.

This clone was picked up one time. The rearrangement uses TRBV5-6 and TRBJ1-3; D is possibly TRBD1 (6 bases). This CDR3 has 13 amino acids. Germline lookup yields CDR1 SGHDT and CDR2 YYEEEE. Trimming stripped 4 bases from V and 5 bases from J, with 10 bases between. The CDR3 nucleotides are TGTGCCAGCAGCCCAGGGGAAAGAAACACCATATATTTT. The encoded protein is CASSPGERNTIYF. Full variable domain (outside the CDR3, taken from reference TRBV5-6 and TRBJ1-3): DAGVTQSPTHLIKTRGQQVTLRCSPKSGHDTVSWYQQALGQGPQFIFQYYEEEERQRGNFPDRFSGHQFPNYSSELNVNALLLGDSALYLCASSPGERNTIYFGEGSWLTVV.

The J gene is TRBJ2-2, the V gene TRBV5-1; no clear D gene. With 1 base removed from V and 4 bases from J, the gap between germline ends came to 5 bases. The CDR3 runs to 13 residues. Germline V lookup: CDR1 SGHRS, CDR2 YFSETQ. The CDR3 is CASSLSGTGELFF. The CDR3 DNA sequence: TGCGCCAGCAGCTTGTCCGGCACCGGGGAGCTGTTTTTT.